This is a list of T cell receptor beta chains from one sample in a study of early T cells in non-severe SARS-CoV-2 infection. MiXCR, applied by TCRdb to the 5' RACE reads, yields one record per CDR3 protein. The sample holds some 71,000 distinct CDR3 sequences, about an eighth seen once. This specimen was whole blood, taken at baseline. These receptors all come from an adult who was a healthcare worker with PCR-confirmed SARS-CoV-2 infection or an uninfected control (not recorded which). CDR3s include the opening cysteine and the closing phenylalanine or tryptophan. The D gene is left open where the match is weak. Rows may omit the clone size; those that give it use once, few, many or a size class.

>many|TRBD2|TRBV5-8|TRBJ2-7|14
TGTGCCAGCAGTGCCCGGGGGGATTTCTACGAGCAGTACTTC
CASSARGDFYEQYF
>many|NA|TRBV10-2|TRBJ2-2|15
TGCGCCAGCAGTGAGTTGAGGCGGATTACCGGGGAGCTGTTTTTT
CASSELRRITGELFF
>few|NA|TRBV6-6|TRBJ2-3|19
TGTGCCAGCAGTCCGCTCGCCCCTCTAGCGCACCCTGCTGCAGATACGCAGTATTTT
CASSPLAPLAHPAADTQYF
>NA|NA|TRBV20-1|TRBJ2-7|13
TGCAGTGCTAGAAGGGGAATCTTCGACGAGCAGTACTTC
CSARRGIFDEQYF
>NA|NA|TRBV5-1|TRBJ2-7|12
TGCGCCAGCAGCTTGAAAGGGTACGAGCAGTACTTC
CASSLKGYEQYF
>many|NA|TRBV19|TRBJ2-1|13
TGTGCCAGTAGTATACCGGTCTCTCCTGAGCAGTTCTTC
CASSIPVSPEQFF
>many|NA|TRBV12-3/TRBV12-4|TRBJ2-5|13
TGTGCCAGCAGTTTTCAGGGGATAGTGACCCAGTACTTC
CASSFQGIVTQYF
>NA|NA|TRBV9|TRBJ2-1|15
TGTGCCAGCAGCGTAGCTAGCGCCTCCTACAATGAGCAGTTCTTC
CASSVASASYNEQFF
>NA|NA|TRBV7-3|TRBJ2-3|13
TGTGCCAGCAGCTTAACAGGGGTAGATACGCAGTATTTT
CASSLTGVDTQYF
>NA|TRBD1|TRBV27|TRBJ2-3|14
TGTGCCAGCAGTTCGGGGACAGGGTCGTATACGCAGTATTTT
CASSSGTGSYTQYF
>few|TRBD2|TRBV9|TRBJ2-2|17
TGTGCCAGCAGCGTAGGAGTAGCGGGAGGGGCCACCGGGGAGCTGTTTTTT
CASSVGVAGGATGELFF
>many|TRBD1|TRBV27|TRBJ1-2|13
TGTGCCAGCAGGAGGACAGGGAACTATGGCTACACCTTC
CASRRTGNYGYTF
>few|TRBD1|TRBV2|TRBJ2-3|15
TGTGCCAGCAGTATTCGGACAGGGTACACAGATACGCAGTATTTT
CASSIRTGYTDTQYF
>few|TRBD1|TRBV19|TRBJ2-1|15
TGTGCCAGTAGTATGGGACAGGGGTATATGAATGAGCAGTTCTTC
CASSMGQGYMNEQFF
>many|TRBD1|TRBV4-1|TRBJ1-4|15
TGCGCCAGCAGCCGTACCGGGACAGGGAACGAAAAACTGTTTTTT
CASSRTGTGNEKLFF
>many|TRBD1|TRBV6-5|TRBJ2-7|14
TGTGCCAGCAGTCCGGGACAGGGGATCCACGAGCAGTACTTC
CASSPGQGIHEQYF
>NA|NA|TRBV7-9|TRBJ2-7|13
TGTGCCAGCAGCCCCCAGTCGGGGGACGAGCAGTACTTC
CASSPQSGDEQYF
>few|NA|TRBV7-2|TRBJ2-1|11
TGTGCCAGCAGCGAAGTCCGAGAGCAGTTCTTC
CASSEVREQFF
>few|NA|TRBV9|TRBJ1-5|14
TGTGCCAGCAGCGCTACAGGGACGAGCCAGCCCCAGCATTTT
CASSATGTSQPQHF
>many|NA|TRBV6-2/TRBV6-3|TRBJ2-2|17
TGTGCCAGCAGTTACTCGATCGGCAGGGTCTCCACCGGGGAGCTGTTTTTT
CASSYSIGRVSTGELFF
>few|TRBD1|TRBV5-5|TRBJ1-6|15
TGTGCCAGCAGCTTGGGGGGGACAGGATATTCACCCCTCCACTTT
CASSLGGTGYSPLHF
>few|NA|TRBV3-1|TRBJ2-2|14
TGTGCCAGCAGCCGAAGGGCAGGTCCCGGGGAGCTGTTTTTT
CASSRRAGPGELFF
>NA|TRBD1|TRBV4-2|TRBJ2-7|13
TGTGCCAGCAGCCAAGAACAGGGGCACAAGCAGTACTTC
CASSQEQGHKQYF
>NA|TRBD2|TRBV12-3/TRBV12-4|TRBJ2-1|15
TGTGCCAGCAGTTTCTTCCTAGCGGGAGCTAGTGAGCAGTTCTTC
CASSFFLAGASEQFF
>few|NA|TRBV2|TRBJ2-4|15
TGTGCCAGCAGTGGCCTAATAATAGCCAAAAACATTCAGTACTTC
CASSGLIIAKNIQYF
>NA|NA|TRBV6-6|TRBJ2-2|13
TGTGCCAGCAGTTACGGGGGTCCCGGGGAGCTGTTTTTT
CASSYGGPGELFF
>many|TRBD1|TRBV12-5|TRBJ2-5|16
TGTGCTAGTGGACGCGTCGTTGGGACAGGACAAGAGACCCAGTACTTC
CASGRVVGTGQETQYF
>many|TRBD2|TRBV11-2|TRBJ2-3|18
TGTGCCAGCAGCTTACGCCTAGCGGGGGGGCCGGGCACAGATACGCAGTATTTT
CASSLRLAGGPGTDTQYF
>many|TRBD1|TRBV7-9|TRBJ2-2|16
TGTGCCAGCTTCCCTTTCACAGGGGCGAACACCGGGGAGCTGTTTTTT
CASFPFTGANTGELFF
>NA|NA|TRBV5-1|TRBJ1-1|13
TGCGCCAGCAGCTTGATGACGGGGGAGGTAGCTTTCTTT
CASSLMTGEVAFF
>few|NA|TRBV11-2|TRBJ2-1|17
TGTGCCAGCAGCTTCAGACCCGGGGCGCGGGGCTACAATGAGCAGTTCTTC
CASSFRPGARGYNEQFF
>NA|NA|TRBV5-1|TRBJ1-5|13
TGCGCCAGCAGTCCGAGTAGCAATCAGCCCCAGCATTTT
CASSPSSNQPQHF
>NA|NA|TRBV27|TRBJ1-2|13
TGTGCCAGCAGTTCAAGTGGGGGCCATGGCTACACCTTC
CASSSSGGHGYTF
>NA|TRBD1|TRBV6-2/TRBV6-3|TRBJ2-1|14
TGTGCCAGCAGTTCCCGAGGGACAGACAATGAGCAGTTCTTC
CASSSRGTDNEQFF
>NA|NA|TRBV12-3/TRBV12-4|TRBJ2-1|12
TGTGCCAGCAGCCCTGGACAGACTGAGCAGTTCTTC
CASSPGQTEQFF
>NA|NA|TRBV7-8|TRBJ1-3|14
TGTGCCAGCAGCTTAGACAGCTCTGGAAACACCATATATTTT
CASSLDSSGNTIYF
>few|NA|TRBV11-2|TRBJ2-1|14
TGTGCCAGCAGCAGGGGGGCTTCCTTCAATGAGCAGTTCTTC
CASSRGASFNEQFF
>few|NA|TRBV3-1|TRBJ2-5|13
TGTGCCAGCCGTCCAGAAGAGTGGGGGACCCAGTACTTC
CASRPEEWGTQYF
>NA|TRBD2|TRBV2|TRBJ2-1|15
TGTGCCAGCGTAAAGACTAGCGGAAGAAACAATGAGCAGTTCTTC
CASVKTSGRNNEQFF
>few|NA|TRBV7-9|TRBJ1-6|17
TGTGCCAGCAGCGGCCCCCCCGCTACAGGGTGGAATTCACCCCTCCACTTT
CASSGPPATGWNSPLHF
>many|TRBD1|TRBV7-6|TRBJ2-7|17
TGTGCCAGCAGCTTAGTACCGGCGGGACAGGGGGCCTACGAGCAGTACTTC
CASSLVPAGQGAYEQYF
>many|NA|TRBV30|TRBJ1-1|13
TGTGCCTGGAGAACGCTTCTGAACACTGAAGCTTTCTTT
CAWRTLLNTEAFF
>NA|NA|TRBV11-2|TRBJ2-5|15
TGTGCCAGCAGCCTCCCGCGAACTTCCCTCGGGACCCAGTACTTC
CASSLPRTSLGTQYF
>few|NA|TRBV9|TRBJ2-5|14
TGTGCCAGCAGCGTAGTAGGACAGCAAGAGACCCAGTACTTC
CASSVVGQQETQYF
>NA|TRBD2|TRBV24-1|TRBJ2-3|17
TGTGCCACCAGTGATGTGACTGCGGGAGTAGGGGCAGATACGCAGTATTTT
CATSDVTAGVGADTQYF
>few|NA|TRBV6-2/TRBV6-3|TRBJ2-3|17
TGTGCCAGCAGTTGGGTGTTAAGTGCGGGGAGCACAGATACGCAGTATTTT
CASSWVLSAGSTDTQYF
>NA|TRBD1|TRBV10-3|TRBJ2-7|14
TGTGCCATCAGTGCGGACAGGGGGGGCTATGAGCAGTACTTC
CAISADRGGYEQYF
>NA|TRBD2|TRBV5-4|TRBJ2-7|15
TGTGCCAGCAGCGGGGCTAGCGGGACCACCTACGAGCAGTACTTC
CASSGASGTTYEQYF
>NA|TRBD1|TRBV12-3/TRBV12-4|TRBJ2-7|14
TGTGCCAGCAGACGGTGGCAGGGGGTCCACGAGCAGTACTTC
CASRRWQGVHEQYF
>once|TRBD1|TRBV4-1|TRBJ1-1|16
TGCGCCAGCAGCCAATTAAAGGGACAGGGAAACACTGAAGCTTTCTTT
CASSQLKGQGNTEAFF
>many|NA|TRBV20-1|TRBJ1-1|13
TGCAGTGCTAGTACGCCAGGTGCCACTGAAGCTTTCTTT
CSASTPGATEAFF
>many|NA|TRBV7-7|TRBJ1-3|13
TGTGCTAGCAGCACTGGACAGGGAAACACCATATATTTT
CASSTGQGNTIYF
>many|NA|TRBV11-2|TRBJ1-1|13
TGTGCCAGCAGCTTGAACGGGAACACTGAAGCTTTCTTT
CASSLNGNTEAFF
>few|TRBD2|TRBV3-1|TRBJ2-7|15
TGTGCCAGCAGCCAACGGGGGGGCCCTACCTACGAGCAGTACTTC
CASSQRGGPTYEQYF
>NA|TRBD1|TRBV7-2|TRBJ1-1|13
TGTGCCAGCAGCTTCGGGACAGAACTAGAAGCTTTCTTT
CASSFGTELEAFF
>many|NA|TRBV6-2/TRBV6-3|TRBJ2-7|14
TGTGCCAGCAGTCCCAGCTTACCCGGCAGGGAGCAGTACTTC
CASSPSLPGREQYF